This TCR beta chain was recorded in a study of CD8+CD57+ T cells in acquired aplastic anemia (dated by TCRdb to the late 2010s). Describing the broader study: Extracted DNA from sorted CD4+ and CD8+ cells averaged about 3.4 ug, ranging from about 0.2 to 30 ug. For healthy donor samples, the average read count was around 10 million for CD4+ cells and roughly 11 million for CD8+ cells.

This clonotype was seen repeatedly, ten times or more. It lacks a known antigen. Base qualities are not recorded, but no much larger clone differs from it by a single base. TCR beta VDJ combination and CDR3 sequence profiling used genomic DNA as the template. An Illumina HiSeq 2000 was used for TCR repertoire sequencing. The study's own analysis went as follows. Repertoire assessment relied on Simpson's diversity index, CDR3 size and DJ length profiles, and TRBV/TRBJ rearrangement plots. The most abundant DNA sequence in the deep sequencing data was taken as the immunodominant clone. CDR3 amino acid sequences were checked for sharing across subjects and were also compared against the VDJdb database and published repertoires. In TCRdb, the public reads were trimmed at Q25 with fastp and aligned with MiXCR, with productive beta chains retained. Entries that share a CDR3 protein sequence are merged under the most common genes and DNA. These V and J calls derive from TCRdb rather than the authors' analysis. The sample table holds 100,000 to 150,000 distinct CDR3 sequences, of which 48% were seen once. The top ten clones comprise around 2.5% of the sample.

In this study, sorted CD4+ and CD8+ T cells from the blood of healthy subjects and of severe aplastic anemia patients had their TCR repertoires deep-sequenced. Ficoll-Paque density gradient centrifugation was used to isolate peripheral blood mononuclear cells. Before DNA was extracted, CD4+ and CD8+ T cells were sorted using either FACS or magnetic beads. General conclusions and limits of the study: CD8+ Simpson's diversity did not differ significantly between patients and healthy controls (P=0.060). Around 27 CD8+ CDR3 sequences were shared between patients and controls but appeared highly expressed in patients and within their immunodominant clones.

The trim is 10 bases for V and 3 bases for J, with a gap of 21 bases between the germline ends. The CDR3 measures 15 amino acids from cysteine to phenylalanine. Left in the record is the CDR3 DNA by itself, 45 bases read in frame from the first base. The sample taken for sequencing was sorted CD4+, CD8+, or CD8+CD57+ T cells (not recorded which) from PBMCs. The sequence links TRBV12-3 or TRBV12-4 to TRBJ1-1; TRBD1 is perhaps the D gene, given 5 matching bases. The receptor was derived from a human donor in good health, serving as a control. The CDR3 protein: CATGGGGPWYTEAFF. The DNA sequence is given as TGTGCCACCGGTGGGGGAGGCCCGTGGTACACTGAAGCTTTCTTT.